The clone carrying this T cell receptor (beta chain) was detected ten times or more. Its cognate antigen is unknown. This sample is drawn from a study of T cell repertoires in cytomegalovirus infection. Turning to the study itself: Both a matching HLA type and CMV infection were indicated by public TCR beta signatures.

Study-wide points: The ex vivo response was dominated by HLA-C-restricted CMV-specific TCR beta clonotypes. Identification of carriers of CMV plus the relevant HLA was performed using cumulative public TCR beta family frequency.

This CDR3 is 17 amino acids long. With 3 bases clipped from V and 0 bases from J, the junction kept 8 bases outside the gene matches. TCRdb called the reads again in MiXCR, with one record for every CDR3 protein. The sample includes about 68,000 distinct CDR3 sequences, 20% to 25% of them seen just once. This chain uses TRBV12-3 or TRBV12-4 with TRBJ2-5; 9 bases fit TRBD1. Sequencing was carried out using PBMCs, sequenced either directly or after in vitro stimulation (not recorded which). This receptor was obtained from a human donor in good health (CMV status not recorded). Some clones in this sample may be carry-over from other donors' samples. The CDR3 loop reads CASSFFPGQGHQETQYF. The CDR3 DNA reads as TGTGCCAGCAGTTTTTTTCCGGGACAGGGTCACCAAGAGACCCAGTACTTC.